The 21 T cell receptor beta chains given below trace back to one sample, sequenced in a study of metastatic and nonmetastatic thyroid tumors. No patient had received any treatment before thyroid surgery. MiXCR was used by TCRdb to re-call the PCR reads. The sample holds 6,000 to 7,000 clones, 30% to 40% seen once. The sequencing input was adjacent normal tissue. The receptor source for this set is a male donor with papillary thyroid cancer or a benign thyroid nodule (not recorded which). Some clones in this sample may be carry-over from other donors' samples.

The chain uses TRBV2 and TRBJ2-1; no firm D call. The CDR3 is made up of 16 amino acids. CDR1 and CDR2 from the germline V gene are SNHLY and FYNNEI. V shed 3 bases and J shed 2 bases, with 14 bases lying between them. CDR3 region: CASSDRLSVPYNEQFF. The CDR3 nucleotides are TGTGCCAGCAGTGACCGTCTGAGTGTACCCTACAATGAGCAGTTCTTC.

This clone was observed once. The conserved closing phenylalanine or tryptophan is absent in this CDR3, likely reflecting a read error. The DNA is left out, because the CDR3 cannot be placed on it with certainty; the CDR3 is given as TCRdb lists it. J is TRBJ1-6 and V is TRBV25-1. Germline V gives CDR1 MGHDK, CDR2 SYGVNS. The CDR3 spans 15 amino acids, including both terminal residues. This CDR3 is CASSDRAADNSPLHC.

V usage is TRBV14 and J usage is TRBJ2-1; a weak D match, TRBD2 (6 bases). V lost 3 bases and J 7 bases, leaving 16 bases between the germline ends. The CDR3 is 15 amino acids. In germline, CDR1 is SGHDN, CDR2 FVKESK. The CDR3 bases are TGTGCCAGCAGCCAGCCCCGGGACTTACCGAATGAGCAGTTCTTC. Amino acid sequence: CASSQPRDLPNEQFF.

The chain joins TRBV27 to TRBJ2-1, with 12 nucleotides matching TRBD2. This CDR3 has 15 amino acids. The J segment lost 4 bases and the V segment lost 5 bases, leaving 3 bases of the junction unmatched. From germline, CDR1 is MNHEY and CDR2 SMNVEV (reference sequence). The CDR3 DNA is TGTGCCAGCAGTCCCCTAGCGGGAGGGTACAATGAGCAGTTCTTC. It specifies CASSPLAGGYNEQFF.

This clone is labeled medium-sized (0.01 to 0.1%). This sequence joins TRBV7-9 and TRBJ1-1, with D hard to call. Germline V gives CDR1 SEHNR, CDR2 FQNEAQ (reference sequence). The V end lost 3 bases, the J end lost 4 bases, and 9 bases lay between the germline ends. The CDR3 is 13 residues long. DNA for the CDR3: TGTGCCAGCAGCTTGGACGTGGGCACTGAAGCTTTCTTT. It translates to CASSLDVGTEAFF. The variable domain in full, with the rest retrieved from reference TRBV7-9 and TRBJ1-1, is DTGVSQNPRHKITKRGQNVTFRCDPISEHNRLYWYRQTLGQGPEFLTYFQNEAQLEKSRLLSDRFSAERPKGSFSTLEIQRTEQGDSAMYLCASSLDVGTEAFFGQGTRLTVV.

In this sample, this clone turned up a few times. This chain joins TRBV25-1 and TRBJ2-7; possibly TRBD1 or TRBD2 for D (5 bases each). CDR1 is MGHDK, CDR2 SYGVNS, per germline. The CDR3 totals 15 residues. V was trimmed by 4 bases and J by 4 bases, leaving 17 bases between them. The CDR3 region has the DNA TGTGCCAGCAGTGGGGGACCGAGCGGAAAGTACGAGCAGTACTTC. Amino acid sequence: CASSGGPSGKYEQYF.

This clone occurred a few times. This sequence joins TRBV11-1 and TRBJ2-1; 12 positions agree with TRBD2. V was clipped by 5 bases and J by 6 bases; unmatched bases: 5. The V gene's germline CDR1 is SGHAT and CDR2 FQDESV (reference sequence). This CDR3 has 15 residues. The CDR3 loop is CASSPQLAGGNEQFF. The CDR3 DNA sequence: TGTGCCAGCAGCCCGCAACTAGCGGGAGGCAATGAGCAGTTCTTC.

By share of the sample, this clone is medium-sized (0.01 to 0.1%). The rearrangement uses TRBV6-2 or TRBV6-3 and TRBJ2-5; tentative D call: TRBD2 (6 bases). The CDR3 covers 16 residues. Deletions cut 8 bases from V and 1 base from J, with 20 bases between. CDR1 and CDR2 (germline): MNHEY, SVGEGT. The CDR3 reads CASGDGTGVGQETQYF. The CDR3 nucleotides read TGTGCCAGCGGTGACGGGACGGGAGTGGGCCAAGAGACCCAGTACTTC.

The V and J genes are TRBV6-2 or TRBV6-3 and TRBJ2-1; D may correspond to TRBD1 or TRBD2 (5 bases each). The CDR3 sequence is 16 residues long. Trimming shortened V by 6 bases and J by 9 bases, and 24 bases separated the two germline ends. CDR1 is MNHEY, CDR2 SVGEGT, per germline. The DNA for the CDR3 is TGTGCCAGCAGCCGCACGAGCGTGGGGGATTTGGTTGAGCAGTTCTTC. Translating gives CASSRTSVGDLVEQFF.

The sample holds a few counts of this clone. The rearrangement joins TRBV6-4 to TRBJ1-2; D gene unclear. The CDR3 is 14 residues long. Germline CDR1 and CDR2: MRHNA and SNTAGT. Trimming took off 0 bases at V and 8 bases at J, with 13 bases between the two ends. The CDR3 coding sequence is TGTGCCAGCAGTGACTCGAAAAGGGTTGGCGGCTACACCTTC. Translated: CASSDSKRVGGYTF.

The chain has TRBV11-2 and TRBJ1-2; 8 positions match TRBD1. CDR3 length: 18 amino acids. Germline CDR1 reads SGHAT; CDR2 reads FQNNGV. Trimming cost V 1 base and J 6 bases; bases outside gene matches: 16. The CDR3, as DNA: TGTGCCAGCAGCTTAGGGATGGGCCTTGGACAGGGAATAGATGGCTACACCTTC. It encodes CASSLGMGLGQGIDGYTF.

V gene TRBV6-5 combines with J gene TRBJ2-7, with unresolved D. With 2 bases removed from V and 0 bases from J, the gap between germline ends came to 5 bases. The length of the CDR3 is 13 residues. Germline values: CDR1 MNHEY, CDR2 SVGAGI. The CDR3 DNA reads TGTGCCAGCAGTTACAAGCTCTCCTACGAGCAGTACTTC. It yields the protein CASSYKLSYEQYF.

The chain has TRBV20-1 and TRBJ2-7, with TRBD2 identical over 7 bases. Trimming at V came to 6 bases and at J to 3 bases, leaving 14 bases not matched to a gene. This CDR3 has 15 residues. CDR1 is DFQATT and CDR2 is SNEGSKA in the germline V gene (reference sequence). CDR3: CSAPRTTGGYYEQYF. The CDR3 coding sequence is TGCAGTGCCCCCCGTACAACGGGGGGTTACTACGAGCAGTACTTC.

This clone turned up a few times. The chain uses TRBV12-3 or TRBV12-4 and TRBJ2-7, with 12 nucleotides matching TRBD2. V lost 6 bases and J lost 7; bases outside the gene matches: 10. The CDR3 sequence is 15 residues long. The CDR3 loop is CASSFGLAGGDEQYF. The CDR3 DNA is TGTGCCAGCAGCTTTGGTCTAGCGGGAGGGGATGAGCAGTACTTC.

CDR3 in DNA: TGTGCCAGTAGTATTCTTACAGGGGCTAACTATGGCTACACCTTC. This encodes CASSILTGANYGYTF. The chain couples TRBV19 to TRBJ1-2, with TRBD1 identical over 7 bases. In germline, CDR1 is LNHDA, CDR2 SQIVND (reference sequence). This CDR3 comprises 15 residues. V shed 3 bases and J 0 bases; nucleotides not matched to a gene: 4.

This clone showed up just a few times. This chain uses TRBV6-2 or TRBV6-3 with TRBJ2-5, with TRBD1 identical over 9 bases. V shed 6 bases and J 3 bases; nucleotides not matched to a gene: 8. The length of the CDR3 is 15 residues. The V gene's germline CDR1 is MNHEY and CDR2 SVGEGT. Here the CDR3 reads CASSPGQGNKETQYF. The CDR3 DNA follows: TGTGCCAGCAGCCCGGGACAGGGTAACAAAGAGACCCAGTACTTC.

Points on this clone: The CDR3 ends on some other residue instead of the conserved phenylalanine or tryptophan, so this is likely a read error. The V call is TRBV20-1, the J call TRBJ1-1; no firm D call. This CDR3 region has 12 residues. Per germline, CDR1 DFQATT and CDR2 SNEGSKA (reference sequence). V was cut by 7 bases and J by 4 bases, with 13 bases left in between. DNA of the CDR3: TGCAGTGACCCCGAGAGAGGCACTGAAGCTTTCTTA. Its protein product is CSDPERGTEAFL.

By sample fraction, this clone is medium-sized (0.01 to 0.1%). The CDR3 coding sequence is TGTGCCAGCAGCACCCAAGAACAGGGAATATACTATGGCTACACCTTC. Translating it yields CASSTQEQGIYYGYTF. This chain joins TRBV5-6 and TRBJ1-2; TRBD1 is a possible D gene (6 bases). Germline CDR1 is SGHDT and CDR2 is YYEEEE. With 4 bases removed from V and 3 bases from J, the gap between germline ends came to 19 bases. The CDR3 extends over 16 amino acids. Full variable domain (remainder filled in from reference TRBV5-6 and TRBJ1-2): DAGVTQSPTHLIKTRGQQVTLRCSPKSGHDTVSWYQQALGQGPQFIFQYYEEEERQRGNFPDRFSGHQFPNYSSELNVNALLLGDSALYLCASSTQEQGIYYGYTFGSGTRLTVV.

This clone was seen repeatedly, ten times or more. Other nucleotide sequences from this sample produce the same CDR3. The chain employs TRBV2 and TRBJ2-3; D ambiguous. Trimming shortened V by 5 bases and J by 1 base, and 4 bases separated the two germline ends. CDR3 length: 12 residues. Germline CDR1 and CDR2: SNHLY and FYNNEI. CDR3 in amino acids: CASSSGTDTQYF. The CDR3 DNA is TGTGCCAGCAGTAGCGGCACAGATACGCAGTATTTT. The full variable domain, in which reference TRBV2 and TRBJ2-3 provide the parts outside the CDR3, is EPEVTQTPSHQVTQMGQEVILRCVPISNHLYFYWYRQILGQKVEFLVSFYNNEISEKSEIFDDQFSVERPDGSNFTLKIRSTKLEDSAMYFCASSSGTDTQYFGPGTRLTVL.

This clone has only a few counts. V is TRBV6-5 and J is TRBJ1-5; a possible D gene is TRBD1 (5 bases). Germline-derived CDR1 and CDR2 are MNHEY and SVGAGI. Trimming cost V 4 bases and J 6 bases, with 13 bases left between them. This CDR3 has 14 residues. The CDR3 DNA reads as TGTGCCAGCAGTTTATTGGGGGGTGGTCAGCCCCAGCATTTT. It is translated as CASSLLGGGQPQHF.

This clone was detected once. The chain has TRBV5-6 and TRBJ1-1; 8 nucleotides match TRBD1. CDR1 is SGHDT and CDR2 is YYEEEE in the germline V gene. V dropped 2 bases and J dropped 3; count of bases not matched to a gene: 9. The CDR3 has 16 residues. The CDR3 nucleotides read TGTGCCAGCAGCTTCAGGGGGACAGGAGGCTACACTGAAGCTTTCTTT. Its protein product is CASSFRGTGGYTEAFF.